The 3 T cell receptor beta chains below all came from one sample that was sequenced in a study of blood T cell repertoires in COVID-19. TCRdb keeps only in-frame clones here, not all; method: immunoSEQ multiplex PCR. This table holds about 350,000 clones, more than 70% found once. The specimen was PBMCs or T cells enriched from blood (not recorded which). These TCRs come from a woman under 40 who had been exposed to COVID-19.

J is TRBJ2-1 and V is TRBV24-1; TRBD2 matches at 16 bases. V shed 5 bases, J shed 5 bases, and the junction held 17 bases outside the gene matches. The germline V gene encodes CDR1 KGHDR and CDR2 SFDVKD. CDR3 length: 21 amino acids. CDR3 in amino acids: CATSGLTGTSGRAFIDNEQFF. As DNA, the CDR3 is TGTGCCACCAGTGGTCTTACCGGGACTAGCGGGAGGGCATTTATAGACAATGAGCAGTTCTTC.

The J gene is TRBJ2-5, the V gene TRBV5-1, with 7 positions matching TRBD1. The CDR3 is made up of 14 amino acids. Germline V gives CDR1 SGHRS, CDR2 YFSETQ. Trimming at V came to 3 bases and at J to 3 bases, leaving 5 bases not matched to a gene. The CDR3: CASSSGQLKETQYF. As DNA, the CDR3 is TGCGCCAGCAGCTCGGGACAGCTTAAAGAGACCCAGTACTTC.

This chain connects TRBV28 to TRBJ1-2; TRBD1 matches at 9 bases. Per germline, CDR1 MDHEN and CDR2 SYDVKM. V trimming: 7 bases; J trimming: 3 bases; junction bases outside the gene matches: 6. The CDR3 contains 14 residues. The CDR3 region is CASTPDRGHYGYTF. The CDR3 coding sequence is TGTGCCAGCACCCCGGACAGGGGACACTATGGCTACACCTTC.